This T cell receptor beta chain was obtained from a study of T cells after somatic rescue of genetic block. Sequencing was performed with immunoSEQ multiplex PCR; in TCRdb, only in-frame clones are kept and a portion is missing. The sample shows approximately 100,000 clones, approximately 90% of them seen only once. From germline, CDR1 is MNHEY and CDR2 SVGAGI. With 5 bases clipped from V and 3 bases from J, the junction kept 4 bases outside the gene matches. CDR3 length: 15 amino acids. Sequenced material: peripheral blood mononuclear cells (PBMCs). J is TRBJ2-1 and V is TRBV6-5, with 10 bases matching TRBD1. The TCR comes from a woman between 18 and 29 years old. The CDR3 spells CASSPTGGDYNEQFF. CDR3 DNA sequence: TGTGCCAGCAGTCCGACAGGGGGCGACTACAATGAGCAGTTCTTC.